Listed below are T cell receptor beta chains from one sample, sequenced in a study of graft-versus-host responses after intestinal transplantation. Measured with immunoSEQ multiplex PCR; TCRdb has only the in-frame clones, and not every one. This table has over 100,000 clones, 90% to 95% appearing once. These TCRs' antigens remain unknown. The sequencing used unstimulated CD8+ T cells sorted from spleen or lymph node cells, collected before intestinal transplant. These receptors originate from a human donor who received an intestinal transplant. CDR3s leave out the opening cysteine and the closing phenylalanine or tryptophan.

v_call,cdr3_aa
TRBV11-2,ASSLTGDPYEQY
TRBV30,AWISVSSYEQY
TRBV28,ASSLYPRDRDYHEQY
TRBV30,AWSVGASTNQPQH
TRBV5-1,ASNGSGRGPTETQY
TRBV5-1,ASRSRTLRQF
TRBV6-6,ASSYTSGGEKLF
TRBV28,ASSFQERDDKNIQY
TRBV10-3,AISEYWKTYNEQF
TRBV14,ASSQVRGTAYEQY
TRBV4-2,ASSQDPQGTRWSIYNEQF
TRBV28,ASSSDRPYGYT
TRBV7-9,ASSSIRDPAYEQY
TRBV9,ASSPRRGSGYGYT
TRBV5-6,ASSADRLMSYEQY
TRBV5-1,ASSLGRGDEQY
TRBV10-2,ASSEPRVVSTDTQY
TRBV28,ASSFELRQRPSPNYGYT
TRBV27,ASSFAGVNSPLH
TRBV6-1,ASSSQGLGNQPQH
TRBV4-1,ASSPSRGEAF
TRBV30,AWTDNYGYT
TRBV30,AWTPGQHSNQPQH
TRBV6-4,ASSDGRGDEQF
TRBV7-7,ASSLADSYEQY
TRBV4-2,ASSQDSSGSGETQY
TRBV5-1,ASRPGQGDQPQH
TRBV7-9,ASSLVGTAIKNEAF
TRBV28,AILHRGLAGGGETQY
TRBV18,AIPGDSGNTIY
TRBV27,ASSPDRVEQY
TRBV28,ASSVGREGEQF
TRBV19,ASSLGQAVYEQY
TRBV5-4,ASSLRGFGTEAF
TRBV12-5,ASGLGGWAELY
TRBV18,ASSHDEAGGPREETQY
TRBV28,ASSFPPARTQYEQY
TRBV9,ASSYEASYNEQF
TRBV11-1,ASSLGQIVDEQF
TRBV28,ASSLSGVGAEQY
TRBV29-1,SAEEVGNEQF
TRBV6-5,ASSYSGSYEQY
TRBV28,ASSSGVTEAF
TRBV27,ASRTAGTWSYNEQF
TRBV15,ATSTSVTSYNEQF